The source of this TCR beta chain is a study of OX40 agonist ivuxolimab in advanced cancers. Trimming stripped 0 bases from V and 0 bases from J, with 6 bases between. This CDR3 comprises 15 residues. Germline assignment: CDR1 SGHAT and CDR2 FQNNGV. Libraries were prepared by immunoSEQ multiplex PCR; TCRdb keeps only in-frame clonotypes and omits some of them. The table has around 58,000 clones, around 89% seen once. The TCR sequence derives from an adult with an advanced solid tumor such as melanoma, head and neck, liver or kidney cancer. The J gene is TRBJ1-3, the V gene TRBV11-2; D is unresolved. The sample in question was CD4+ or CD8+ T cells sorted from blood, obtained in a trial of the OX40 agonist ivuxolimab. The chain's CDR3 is CASSLDRVSGNTIYF. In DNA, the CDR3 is TGTGCCAGCAGCTTAGATCGAGTCTCTGGAAACACCATATATTTT.